What follows describes a single T cell receptor beta chain. As yet, its antigen is unknown. Germline lookup yields CDR1 SGHNT and CDR2 YYREEE (reference sequence). The V end lost 4 bases, the J end lost 2 bases, and 16 bases lay between the germline ends. CDR3 length: 16 residues. This sample was included in a study of T cells in localized non-small cell lung cancer. Study-wide points: Compared with tumor, uninvolved adjacent lung displayed greater T cell clonality, ranking highest overall.

Data came from immunoSEQ multiplex PCR; TCRdb stores just in-frame clones and leaves some out. Among tens of thousands of clones, roughly four fifths were seen once, and the ten largest hold roughly 3%. The TCR was taken from a man aged 40-75 years with stage I lung adenocarcinoma. Sample: peripheral blood, taken before any cancer treatment. The chain is built from TRBV5-4 and TRBJ1-3; D might be TRBD1 (5 bases). Here the CDR3 DNA reads TGTGCCAGCAGCCCAGGGAGACGAGTTGCTGGAAACACCATATATTTT. Translation gives CASSPGRRVAGNTIYF.